This T cell receptor beta chain was captured in a study of cytomegalovirus exposure and HLA in healthy donors. PCR amplification relied on 60 Vbeta primers (plus 13 Jbeta primers). Method: immunoSEQ multiplex PCR; TCRdb's copy keeps in-frame clones and lacks some. This sample's table reports roughly 55,000 clones. The TCR comes from a man aged 50 to 59 in good health and CMV-seropositive. What was sequenced was PBMCs.

As DNA, the CDR3 is TGTGCCAGCAGCACCCTCCGCTCAGGGAAGGGGGATAGCAATCAGCCCCAGCATTTT. The encoded protein is CASSTLRSGKGDSNQPQHF. V usage is TRBV7-2 and J usage is TRBJ1-5; D perhaps matches TRBD1 (6 bases). From germline, CDR1 is SGHTA and CDR2 FQGNSA. V was cut by 5 bases and J by 0 bases, with 23 bases left in between. The CDR3 has 19 amino acids.